This T cell receptor (beta chain) emerged from a study of cytomegalovirus exposure and HLA in healthy donors. Study-wide context: The Caucasian-associated ancestry cluster contained 81% of the 300 to 400 genotyped donors.

Overall study findings and caveats: Accurate prediction of HLA-A and HLA-B alleles (for most subjects) was reportedly achieved from TCR beta sequences. An analysis was carried out at a later point. It showed that HLA-associated TCR beta chains were more clonally expanded than equally common non-associated chains. Being indistinguishable, some V segments were excluded, TRBV6-2 and TRBV6-3 among them.

Germline V gives CDR1 SGHDT, CDR2 YYEEEE. The CDR3 sequence is 16 residues long. V shed 4 bases, J shed 4 bases, and the junction held 10 bases outside the gene matches. Details on this clone: What it binds is not known.

The study ran its PCR with 60 Vbeta and 13 Jbeta primers. Produced via immunoSEQ multiplex PCR; TCRdb's table is partial and in-frame only. The sample contains about 130,000 clones, about 74% of which appear only once. The receptor's source is a man younger than 35 in good health and CMV-seropositive. The sequenced sample consisted of PBMCs. The rearrangement joins TRBV5-6 to TRBJ1-5; 8 positions agree with TRBD1. CDR3 sequence (DNA): TGTGCCAGCAGCGTATGGACAGGGCGCCATAATCAGCCCCAGCATTTT. Encoded protein: CASSVWTGRHNQPQHF.